This TCR beta chain was sequenced for a study of blood T cell repertoires in COVID-19 (dated by TCRdb to 2019 to 2021). At the level of the whole study: The collaborator samples originated in the United States, Italy and Spain and spanned the acute and convalescent phases of COVID-19. The material from the prospective study consisted of cDNA or gDNA derived from T cells, B-cell-depleted T cells, or PBMCs. Subjects who had been exposed to COVID-19, were actively infected with it, or had recovered from it provided the deeply sampled blood TCRbeta repertoires that made up the dataset. A freely available public database, intended as a resource for researchers studying the immune response to SARS-CoV-2, is where the repertoires were released. The samples were drawn from two sources: the first 160 participants of the ongoing ImmuneRACE study, and about 1,300 subjects contributed by 6 global collaborators. Sample metadata almost always included a de-identified subject ID, COVID-19 status, age in years and sex. HLA class I and class II types, where available, came from metadata supplied by the sample provider rather than from assay-based typing.

The CDR3 covers 14 residues, taking in both the cysteine and the phenylalanine. Solely the CDR3 DNA is kept, with 42 bases framed from the first base. V gives up 3 bases and J gives up 6 bases, and the segment between their germline ends measures 15 bases. The CDR1 and CDR2 encoded by the germline V gene are SGHTA and FQGNSA. TCRbeta CDR3 regions were amplified from genomic DNA using the immunoSEQ Assay, a bias-controlled multiplex PCR. The original pipeline was this. Within the assay, amplification of reference gene primers was used to estimate how many nucleated cells each sample contained. Sequence reads were collapsed and filtered to measure the absolute abundance of every unique TCRbeta CDR3 rearrangement. Productive Simpson clonality was computed per sample as the square root of Simpson's diversity index over productive rearrangements. The table comes from immuneACCESS by way of TCRdb, which keeps in-frame sequences with V and J called. Part of the clones is missing from these tables; in studies checked, under half for an unresolved V gene and the rest for unknown reasons. The V and J calls and the clone size are those of that table, but D and trimming were determined from the DNA. A total of around 260,000 clones appear in this sample, around 86% of them only once. The top ten clonotypes cover around 2.9% of the sample.

Whole blood was collected in K2EDTA tubes by collaborating institutions according to the institutions' own protocols. Collaborator samples were shipped for TCRbeta analysis as frozen whole blood, isolated PBMCs, or DNA extracted from either sample type. About this clone itself: Its antigen remains unidentified. Base qualities are missing; no much larger clone stands one base away.

Study-level results and caveats: The quantity of clinical and demographic metadata differed by source and by participant and was supplied without curation.

Sequencing used peripheral blood. This chain is built from TRBV7-2 and TRBJ2-7, with the D gene too uncertain to name. This clonotype was sampled from a woman aged 25-40 years with active or convalescent COVID-19. The DNA sequence is TGTGCCAGCAGCTTGGGCCCAGAGCAGCTCGAGCAGTACTTC. Its amino acids are CASSLGPEQLEQYF.